The subject of this entry is one TCR beta chain. Antigen: not known. The junction had 0 bases not matched to a gene; V was cut back by 6 bases and J by 0 bases. The CDR3 consists of 13 residues. From germline, CDR1 is LNHDA and CDR2 SQIVND (reference sequence). This entry belongs to a study of OX40 agonist ivuxolimab in advanced cancers. Overall study context: Every patient in dose escalation had hepatocellular carcinoma, melanoma, renal cell or head and neck cancer. Partial responses, seen in three patients, involved one hepatocellular carcinoma and two cutaneous melanomas. Findings and caveats of the study: Low normalized T-cell clonal expansion was additionally recorded for some nonresponders.

Using immunoSEQ multiplex PCR, the repertoire was profiled, and TCRdb retains in-frame clones only, with some absent. The data hold 35,000 to 50,000 clones, with roughly four fifths observed a single time. Samples of blood were obtained at baseline, on cycle 4 day 1, and on cycle 7 day 1. The material sequenced was CD4+ or CD8+ T cells sorted from blood, taken in a trial of the OX40 agonist ivuxolimab. The source is an adult with an advanced solid tumor such as melanoma, head and neck, liver or kidney cancer. The gene calls are TRBV19 and TRBJ2-3; 7 nucleotides line up with TRBD2. The CDR3 spells CASRRGSTDTQYF. The CDR3 DNA sequence: TGTGCCAGTAGGCGGGGGAGCACAGATACGCAGTATTTT.